The present TCR beta chain was sequenced within a study of monozygotic twins with inflammatory bowel disease. Whole-study findings and limits: TCRbeta diversity (inverse Simpson) was lower in IBD patients than in healthy co-twins.

As concerns this clonotype: Its cognate antigen is unknown.

The input for each TCR library was 3500 ng of total RNA. With the 5' RACE reads reprocessed, TCRdb shows one record per CDR3 protein and no DNA. The table lists some 170,000 distinct CDR3 sequences. CDR3 size: 15 residues. Germline-derived CDR1 and CDR2 are MNHNS and SASEGT. Sequenced sample: blood. The V gene is TRBV6-1, the J gene TRBJ1-5; there is no DNA to check the TCRdb D call of TRBD1. This TCR derives from a human donor with ulcerative colitis or Crohn's disease, or a healthy co-twin of an affected twin (not recorded which). The chain's CDR3 is CASRPGHHSNQPQHF.